The T cell receptor beta chain described here comes from a study of blood T cell repertoires in COVID-19. In germline, CDR1 is KGHSH, CDR2 LQKENI. This CDR3 has 18 residues. The J segment lost 3 bases and the V segment lost 3 bases, leaving 10 bases of the junction unmatched. Repertoires were generated with immunoSEQ multiplex PCR, while TCRdb's copy carries only in-frame clones and drops some. The repertoire holds about 130,000 clones, 75% to 90% seen once, with more than 1.5% in the top ten. The chain couples TRBV18 to TRBJ2-1; 11 nucleotides align to TRBD1. The specimen sequenced was peripheral blood. The clonotype originates from a man aged 70-80 years with acute or convalescent COVID-19. Here the CDR3 reads CASSPADRGQINYNEQFF. The CDR3 DNA is TGTGCCAGCTCACCGGCGGACAGGGGGCAAATAAACTACAATGAGCAGTTCTTC. Full variable domain (rest looked up from reference TRBV18 and TRBJ2-1): NAGVMQNPRHLVRRRGQEARLRCSPMKGHSHVYWYRQLPEEGLKFMVYLQKENIIDESGMPKERFSAEFPKEGPSILRIQQVVRGDSAAYFCASSPADRGQINYNEQFFGPGTRLTVL.